These 31 T cell receptor beta chains share one sample of origin, sequenced in a study. TCRdb passed the 5' RACE reads through MiXCR, listing each CDR3 protein once. The sample contains approximately 12,000 distinct CDR3 sequences, about 50% of which appear only once. The sequenced sample was tumor-infiltrating naive CD4+ T cells sorted from the breast tumor. Regarding subset: naive CD4+ T cells, CD4+CD45RA+CD25-. These receptors were collected from a female donor with breast cancer.

This clonotype was observed a single time. The V gene is TRBV29-1, the J gene TRBJ2-5, with TRBD2 matching over 13 bases. There are 14 residues in the CDR3. CDR1 is SQVTM and CDR2 is ANQGSEA in the germline V gene. V lost 8 bases and J lost 4; bases outside the gene matches: 7. CDR3 DNA sequence: TGCAGCACCTCGACTAGCGGGAGGACAGAGACCCAGTACTTC. It translates to CSTSTSGRTETQYF.

By its share, this clonotype is medium-sized. This chain uses TRBV7-2 with TRBJ2-6; D unclear. With 5 bases removed from V and 2 bases from J, the gap between germline ends came to 4 bases. Germline V gene lookup returns CDR1 SGHTA and CDR2 FQGNSA. This CDR3 has 13 amino acids. Here the CDR3 DNA reads TGTGCCAGCAGCCGCCCTGGGGCCAACGTCCTGACTTTC. Amino acids: CASSRPGANVLTF.

The gene calls are TRBV20-1 and TRBJ2-1; possibly TRBD2 for D (6 bases). CDR1 is DFQATT, CDR2 SNEGSKA, per germline (reference sequence). V shed 5 bases and J shed 4 bases, with 18 bases lying between them. CDR3 length: 15 residues. This CDR3 reads CSAGDSILAYNEQFF. CDR3 sequence (DNA): TGCAGTGCTGGCGACTCCATACTAGCTTACAATGAGCAGTTCTTC.

This chain joins TRBV29-1 and TRBJ1-4, with 9 bases fitting TRBD1. The CDR3 is 13 amino acids. Germline CDR1 reads SQVTM; CDR2 reads ANQGSEA. With 4 bases clipped from V and 8 bases from J, the junction kept 5 bases outside the gene matches. The CDR3 reads CSVAHGTGEKLFF. The CDR3, as DNA: TGCAGCGTTGCCCACGGGACAGGGGAAAAACTGTTTTTT. Supplemented by reference TRBV29-1 and TRBJ1-4, the full variable domain reads SAVISQKPSRDICQRGTSLTIQCQVDSQVTMMFWYRQQPGQSLTLIATANQGSEATYESGFVIDKFPISRPNLTFSTLTVSNMSPEDSSIYLCSVAHGTGEKLFFGSGTQLSVL.

The chain employs TRBV7-6 and TRBJ1-4, with unresolved D. Trimming pared 8 bases from V and 8 bases from J, leaving 15 bases between. This CDR3 is 13 amino acids long. Germline values: CDR1 SGHVS, CDR2 FNYEAQ. As DNA, the CDR3 is TGTGCCAGCGGCCCGAGAGGAGGAGAAAAACTGTTTTTT. Protein sequence: CASGPRGGEKLFF.

The chain has TRBV5-1 and TRBJ2-1, with a tentative D call TRBD1 (6 bases). Germline V gene data show CDR1 as SGHRS and CDR2 as YFSETQ. The V end lost 1 base, the J end lost 2 bases, and 10 bases lay between the germline ends. This CDR3 is 15 amino acids long. The CDR3 here is CASSLQGLAYNEQFF. In DNA form, the CDR3 reads TGCGCCAGCAGCTTGCAGGGGTTGGCCTACAATGAGCAGTTCTTC.

Only a few counts were recorded for this clonotype. The V gene is TRBV5-6, the J gene TRBJ1-2, with D perhaps TRBD1 (6 bases). Looked up from germline, CDR1 is SGHDT and CDR2 is YYEEEE. The CDR3 runs 14 residues. V dropped 9 bases and J dropped 2 bases, with 17 bases sitting between them. CDR3 DNA: TGTGCCACCCGAGGGGGGCTCTCAAACTATGGCTACACCTTC. This codes for CATRGGLSNYGYTF. The variable domain in full, with the rest retrieved from reference TRBV5-6 and TRBJ1-2, is DAGVTQSPTHLIKTRGQQVTLRCSPKSGHDTVSWYQQALGQGPQFIFQYYEEEERQRGNFPDRFSGHQFPNYSSELNVNALLLGDSALYLCATRGGLSNYGYTFGSGTRLTVV.

The chain is built from TRBV4-1 and TRBJ1-3, with D hard to call. Germline CDR1 reads MGHRA; CDR2 reads YSYEKL. Trimming pared 3 bases from V and 0 bases from J, leaving 3 bases between. CDR3 length equals 13 residues. CDR3 DNA: TGCGCCAGCAGCCACCTCTCTGGAAACACCATATATTTT. Protein product: CASSHLSGNTIYF.

In regard to this clonotype: A read error may be the cause here, since a much bigger clone is one base away. The CDR3 here is CSAPAGRESTDAQYF. CDR3 bases: TGCAGTGCTCCCGCGGGTCGGGAAAGCACAGATGCGCAGTATTTT. The gene calls are TRBV20-1 and TRBJ2-3; D is perhaps TRBD2 (5 bases). Germline V lookup: CDR1 DFQATT, CDR2 SNEGSKA (reference sequence). This CDR3 contains 15 residues.

CDR3 protein: CASSSSGTGLGYEQYF. As DNA, the CDR3 is TGTGCCAGCAGCTCCTCCGGGACAGGGTTGGGCTACGAGCAGTACTTC. The chain links TRBV7-2 to TRBJ2-7; 9 bases fit TRBD1. Per germline, CDR1 SGHTA and CDR2 FQGNSA. This CDR3 contains 16 residues. Trimming took 4 bases from V and 3 from J; bases not matched to a gene: 10.

The chain carries TRBV2 and TRBJ1-2, with TRBD1 as a possible D gene (6 bases). There are 13 residues in the CDR3. The V end was cut by 9 bases, the J end by 2 bases, with 13 bases between. The V gene's germline CDR1 is SNHLY and CDR2 FYNNEI. The CDR3 loop reads CARGKDRNYGYTF. CDR3 DNA: TGTGCCAGAGGAAAGGACAGAAACTATGGCTACACCTTC.

This clonotype was counted a few times. The genes are TRBV29-1 and TRBJ2-1; 11 bases line up with TRBD2. J gave up 7 bases and V 6 bases, and 14 bases lay outside the gene matches. In germline, CDR1 is SQVTM, CDR2 ANQGSEA. The CDR3 sequence is 16 residues long. The CDR3 DNA follows: TGCAGCGTGAAAAAAACCGGGACTAGCGGAGGTAATGAGCAGTTCTTC. Amino acids: CSVKKTGTSGGNEQFF.

This clonotype has only a few counts. The rearrangement joins TRBV29-1 to TRBJ1-2, with D maybe TRBD1 (6 bases). V was trimmed by 2 bases and J by 4 bases, leaving 17 bases between them. The CDR3 has 15 residues. CDR1 is SQVTM, CDR2 ANQGSEA, per germline. CDR3 coding DNA: TGCAGCGTTGAAATTTCTCTAGGGGGTGGCTATGGCTACACCTTC. Protein: CSVEISLGGGYGYTF.

This clonotype has just a few counts. The V gene is TRBV4-3, the J gene TRBJ1-5; D might be TRBD1 (5 bases). The CDR3 is 13 residues long. Trimming left V 0 bases short and J 9 bases short, with 9 bases between. From germline, CDR1 is LGHNA and CDR2 YSLEER. CDR3 amino acids: CASSQERDRPQHF. CDR3 bases: TGCGCCAGCAGCCAAGAGAGGGACCGGCCCCAGCATTTT.

The J gene is TRBJ2-5, the V gene TRBV18; D is unclear. CDR1 is KGHSH and CDR2 is LQKENI in the germline V gene. CDR3 length equals 12 residues. The germline V and J ends were trimmed by 2 bases and 3 bases, with 4 bases remaining between them. CDR3 in amino acids: CASSPKEETQYF. CDR3 DNA: TGTGCCAGCTCACCAAAAGAAGAGACCCAGTACTTC. Full variable domain (remainder filled in from reference TRBV18 and TRBJ2-5): NAGVMQNPRHLVRRRGQEARLRCSPMKGHSHVYWYRQLPEEGLKFMVYLQKENIIDESGMPKERFSAEFPKEGPSILRIQQVVRGDSAAYFCASSPKEETQYFGPGTRLLVL.

This clonotype was found a few times. This chain joins TRBV6-2 or TRBV6-3 and TRBJ2-7; TRBD1 aligns across 8 bases. The CDR3 sequence is 15 residues long. The ends lost 0 bases at V and 4 bases at J; junction bases unmatched: 5. Germline CDR1 is MNHEY and CDR2 is SVGEGT. For the CDR3, the DNA is TGTGCCAGCAGTTACTCTGACAGGGGCCTGTACGAGCAGTACTTC. As protein: CASSYSDRGLYEQYF.

The chain recombines TRBV5-4 with TRBJ2-1, with 7 bases fitting TRBD2. The V gene's germline CDR1 is SGHNT and CDR2 YYREEE (reference sequence). V lost 2 bases to trimming and J lost 3 bases; unmatched junction nucleotides: 5. The CDR3 spans 15 residues. This CDR3 is CASSFGGSSYNEQFF. The CDR3 bases are TGTGCCAGCAGCTTCGGCGGGAGCAGCTACAATGAGCAGTTCTTC.

CDR3 nucleotides: TGCGCCAGCAGCTTGGGCCGACAGGGTTCGAATGAGCAGTTCTTC. It yields the protein CASSLGRQGSNEQFF. The rearrangement uses TRBV5-1 and TRBJ2-1; 7 bases align to TRBD1. CDR3 length: 15 amino acids. V lost 0 bases to trimming and J lost 7 bases; unmatched junction nucleotides: 7. Germline CDR1 is SGHRS and CDR2 is YFSETQ.

This clonotype was seen a single time. The chain employs TRBV13 and TRBJ2-1; a weak D match, TRBD1 (6 bases). Trimming pared 5 bases from V and 10 bases from J, leaving 15 bases between. This CDR3 has 13 residues. Germline assignment: CDR1 PRHDT and CDR2 FYEKMQ (reference sequence). The CDR3 DNA is TGTGCCAGCAGCCCGTGGACAGACCCAGAGCAGTTCTTC. Translation gives CASSPWTDPEQFF.

In regard to this clonotype: Being one base from a much bigger clone, this may be a read error. This chain uses TRBV20-1 with TRBJ2-1; perhaps TRBD2 as D (5 bases). The germline V gene encodes CDR1 DFQATT and CDR2 SNEGSKA (reference sequence). There are 13 residues in the CDR3. The CDR3 sequence is CSARGASYNEQVF. The DNA of the CDR3 is TGCAGTGCTAGGGGCGCTAGCTACAATGAGCAGGTCTTC.

The J gene is TRBJ2-1, the V gene TRBV20-1; 11 nucleotides align to TRBD2. Germline V gene lookup returns CDR1 DFQATT and CDR2 SNEGSKA (reference sequence). V gave up 4 bases and J gave up 12 bases; unmatched junction bases: 17. The CDR3 has 16 amino acids. CDR3 amino acids: CSANPFTSGRGDVQFF. The CDR3 nucleotides read TGCAGTGCTAATCCCTTTACTAGCGGGAGAGGAGATGTGCAGTTCTTC.

This clonotype was recorded a few times. The V call is TRBV28, the J call TRBJ1-6, with 7 bases identical to TRBD1. Germline-derived CDR1 and CDR2 are MDHEN and SYDVKM. The trim removed 7 bases at V and 4 bases at J, leaving 10 bases unmatched. The CDR3 is 16 amino acids. The CDR3 sequence: CASTLISGQYNSPLHF. The CDR3 coding sequence is TGTGCCAGCACTTTGATTTCGGGACAGTATAATTCACCCCTCCACTTT.

With regard to this clonotype: A read error may produce the germline difference seen at one junction end. The gene calls are TRBV20-1 and TRBJ2-1; D may be TRBD2 (5 bases). Germline V gene lookup returns CDR1 DFQATT and CDR2 SNEGSKA (reference sequence). The CDR3 has 16 amino acids. Here the CDR3 DNA reads TGCAGTGCTAGATATCCCCTCAGCGGATTTAACAATGAGCGGTTCTTC. This encodes CSARYPLSGFNNERFF.

The CDR3 region has the DNA TGCAGTGTCCCCCGGGGGACGTACAGGGGTCTGAACACTGAAGCTTTCTTT. As protein: CSVPRGTYRGLNTEAFF. V and J are TRBV20-1 and TRBJ1-1; 7 positions match TRBD1. The junction had 17 bases not matched to a gene; V was cut back by 7 bases and J by 0 bases. Per germline, CDR1 DFQATT and CDR2 SNEGSKA (reference sequence). This CDR3 is built from 17 residues.

This chain joins TRBV7-8 and TRBJ2-7; TRBD2 agrees at 13 bases. This CDR3 region has 15 residues. CDR1 and CDR2 (germline): SGHVS, FQNEAQ. V dropped 4 bases and J dropped 4; count of bases not matched to a gene: 4. CDR3 sequence (DNA): TGTGCCAGCAGCTACGCACTAGCGGGAGGGTACGAGCAGTACGTC. Encoded protein: CASSYALAGGYEQYV.

The chain couples TRBV11-3 to TRBJ2-2; weak D call: TRBD1 (5 bases). The ends were cut back, 7 bases at V and 8 bases at J, with 11 bases in the middle. CDR1 SGHNT and CDR2 YENEEA come from the germline V gene. This CDR3 has 12 residues. The CDR3 DNA reads as TGTGCCAGCAACCAGGGTGTAGGGGAGCTGTTTTTT. Its protein is CASNQGVGELFF.

The CDR3 nucleotides read TGTGCCATCAGTGAGTCAGCAAATTCACCCCTCCACTTT. Its translation: CAISESANSPLHF. V usage is TRBV10-3 and J usage is TRBJ1-6; no firm D call. This CDR3 has 13 residues. Germline V gives CDR1 ENHRY, CDR2 SYGVKD. V dropped 0 bases and J dropped 7 bases, with 4 bases sitting between them.

This clonotype was counted a few times. The chain is built from TRBV13 and TRBJ2-5, with TRBD1 identical over 8 bases. CDR3 length: 14 amino acids. Germline V lookup: CDR1 PRHDT, CDR2 FYEKMQ (reference sequence). Losses at the gene ends were 5 bases for V and 3 bases for J; bases not matched to a gene: 5. The CDR3 protein is CASSQTGAKETQYF. Here the CDR3 DNA reads TGTGCCAGCAGCCAGACAGGGGCCAAAGAGACCCAGTACTTC.

The chain combines TRBV7-2 with TRBJ2-5; 12 bases are a match to TRBD2. The CDR3 contains 15 residues. J lost 12 bases, V lost 5 bases, and 13 bases had no gene match. From germline, CDR1 is SGHTA and CDR2 FQGNSA. CDR3 loop: CASSPETLAGGRKYF. As DNA, the CDR3 is TGTGCCAGCAGCCCCGAGACGCTAGCGGGAGGGCGGAAGTACTTC.

V and J are TRBV20-1 and TRBJ2-1; D gene unclear. Germline V gene lookup returns CDR1 DFQATT and CDR2 SNEGSKA (reference sequence). The CDR3 extends over 10 amino acids. Trimming shortened V by 6 bases and J by 8 bases, and 8 bases separated the two germline ends. CDR3 coding DNA: TGCAGTGCCTCGTGGGATGAGCAGTTCTTC. It translates to CSASWDEQFF.

This sequence joins TRBV6-2 or TRBV6-3 and TRBJ2-1; possibly TRBD2 for D (5 bases). V lost 2 bases to trimming and J lost 10 bases, with 6 bases between them. Germline assignment: CDR1 MNHEY and CDR2 SVGEGT. This CDR3 is built from 11 residues. CDR3 coding DNA: TGTGCCAGCAGTTACGCTAGCGAGCAGTTCTTC. Amino acids: CASSYASEQFF.